This paragraph reports one T cell receptor (beta chain). Its antigen remains unidentified. A read error is possible here, since a much larger clone lies one base away. No conserved phenylalanine or tryptophan ends this CDR3, so it is likely a read error. The data derive from a study of Graves' ophthalmopathy and Graves' hyperthyroidism. Turning to the study itself: Hyperthyroidism qualified as stable when ophthalmopathy did not develop within 18 months of follow-up.

Regarding the study as a whole: Most expanded clonotypes from thyroid (those above 0.001 frequency) were also found in blood.

Amplifying from RNA transcripts, the study obtained TCR beta CDR3 regions. First-round RT-PCR relied on HTBI primers, and a second-round multiplex PCR came next. MiXCR, run by TCRdb on the multiplex PCR reads, gives a single entry per CDR3 protein. The table records approximately 540,000 distinct CDR3 sequences, about two fifths of them present only once. Trimming took 3 bases from V and 2 from J; bases not matched to a gene: 3. The CDR3 covers 14 residues. The germline V gene has CDR1 ENHRY and CDR2 SYGVKD. The specimen sequenced was peripheral blood or thyroid tissue (not recorded which). The rearrangement joins TRBV10-3 to TRBJ2-5; 7 bases align to TRBD1. This TCR was sampled from an adult man with Graves' hyperthyroidism. CDR3 in amino acids: CAISEQGIQETQYS. In DNA form, the CDR3 reads TGTGCCATCAGTGAACAGGGGATACAAGAGACCCAGTACTCC.